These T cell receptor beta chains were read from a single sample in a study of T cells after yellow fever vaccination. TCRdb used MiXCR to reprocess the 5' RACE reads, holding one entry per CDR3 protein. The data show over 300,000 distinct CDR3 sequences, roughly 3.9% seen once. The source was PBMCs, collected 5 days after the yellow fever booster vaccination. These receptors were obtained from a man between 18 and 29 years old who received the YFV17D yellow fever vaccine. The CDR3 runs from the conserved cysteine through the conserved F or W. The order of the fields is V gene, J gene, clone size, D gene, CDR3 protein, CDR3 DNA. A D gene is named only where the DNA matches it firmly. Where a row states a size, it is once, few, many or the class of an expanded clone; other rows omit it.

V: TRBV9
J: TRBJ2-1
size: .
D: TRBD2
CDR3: CASSVGTSGTNEQFF
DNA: TGTGCCAGCAGCGTTGGGACTAGCGGGACCAATGAGCAGTTCTTC

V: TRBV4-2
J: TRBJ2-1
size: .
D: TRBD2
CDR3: CASSQGVSGGAGEQFF
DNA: TGTGCCAGCAGCCAAGGGGTTAGCGGGGGGGCCGGTGAGCAGTTCTTC

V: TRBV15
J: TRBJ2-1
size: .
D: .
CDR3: CATSSQSSYNEQFF
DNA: TGTGCCACCAGCAGTCAGAGCTCCTACAATGAGCAGTTCTTC

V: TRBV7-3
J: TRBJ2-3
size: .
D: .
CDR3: CASSSSALGTPQYF
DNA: TGTGCCAGCAGTTCCTCCGCCCTCGGGACACCGCAGTATTTT

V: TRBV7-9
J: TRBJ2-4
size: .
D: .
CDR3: CASSLAQVVGADLLAKNIQYF
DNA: TGTGCCAGCAGCTTAGCGCAGGTCGTGGGTGCCGACTTACTAGCCAAAAACATTCAGTACTTC

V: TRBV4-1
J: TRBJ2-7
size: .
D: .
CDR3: CASSQVSDVTGEQYF
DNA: TGCGCCAGCAGCCAAGTCTCGGACGTTACGGGCGAGCAGTACTTC

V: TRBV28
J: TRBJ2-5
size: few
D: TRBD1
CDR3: CASSGLGTGAQETQYF
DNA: TGTGCCAGCAGTGGACTCGGGACAGGGGCACAAGAGACCCAGTACTTC

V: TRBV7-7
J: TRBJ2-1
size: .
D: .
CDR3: CASSFSSGDNEQFF
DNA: TGTGCTAGCAGCTTCTCTAGTGGCGACAATGAGCAGTTCTTC

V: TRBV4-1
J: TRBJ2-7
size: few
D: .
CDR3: CASSQADSYEQYF
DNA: TGCGCCAGCAGCCAAGCGGACAGCTACGAGCAGTACTTC

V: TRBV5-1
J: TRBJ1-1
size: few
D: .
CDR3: CASSLLYREGTEAFF
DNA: TGCGCCAGCAGCTTACTATACAGGGAGGGCACTGAAGCTTTCTTT

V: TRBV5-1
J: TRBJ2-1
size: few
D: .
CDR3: CASSLGGWADSSYNEQFF
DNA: TGCGCCAGCAGCTTGGGAGGCTGGGCTGATAGCTCCTACAATGAGCAGTTCTTC

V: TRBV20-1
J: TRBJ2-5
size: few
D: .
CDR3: CSDEEGETQYF
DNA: TGCAGTGATGAGGAGGGAGAGACCCAGTACTTC

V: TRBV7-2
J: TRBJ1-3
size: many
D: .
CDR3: CASSLGAASGNTIYF
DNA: TGTGCCAGCAGCTTAGGTGCCGCATCTGGAAACACCATATATTTT

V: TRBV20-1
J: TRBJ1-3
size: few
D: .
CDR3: CSAPDRSNSGNTIYF
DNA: TGCAGTGCCCCAGACAGGTCTAACTCTGGAAACACCATATATTTT

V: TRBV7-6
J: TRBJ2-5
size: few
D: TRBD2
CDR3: CASSRLAGATYQETQYF
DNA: TGTGCCAGCAGCCGACTAGCGGGGGCTACCTACCAAGAGACCCAGTACTTC

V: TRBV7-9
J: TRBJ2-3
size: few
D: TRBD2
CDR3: CASSPRLAGGLTDTQYF
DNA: TGTGCCAGCAGCCCCCGTTTAGCGGGGGGATTGACAGATACGCAGTATTTT

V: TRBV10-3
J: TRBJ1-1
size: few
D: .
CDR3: CAIQGGNTEAFF
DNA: TGTGCCATCCAGGGAGGGAACACTGAAGCTTTCTTT

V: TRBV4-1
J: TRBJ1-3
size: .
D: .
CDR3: CASSLFGTSGNTIYF
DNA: TGCGCCAGCAGCCTTTTCGGGACCTCTGGAAACACCATATATTTT

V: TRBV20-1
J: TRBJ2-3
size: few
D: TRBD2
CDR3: CSASFRGGDVSDTQYF
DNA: TGCAGTGCTAGCTTTCGCGGGGGGGACGTTTCAGATACGCAGTATTTT

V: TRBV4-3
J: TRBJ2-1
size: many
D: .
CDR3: CASTPTAGSSYNEQFF
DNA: TGCGCCAGCACCCCCACGGCGGGTAGCTCCTACAATGAGCAGTTCTTC

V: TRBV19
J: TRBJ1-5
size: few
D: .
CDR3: CASSSLSLPEHF
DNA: TGTGCCAGTAGTTCGCTCTCATTACCAGAGCATTTT

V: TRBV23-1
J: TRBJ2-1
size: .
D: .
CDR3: CASSQGRHNEQFF
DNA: TGCGCCAGCAGTCAAGGACGACACAATGAGCAGTTCTTC

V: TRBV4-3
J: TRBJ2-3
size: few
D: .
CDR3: CASSQELISTDTQYF
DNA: TGCGCCAGCAGCCAAGAGTTAATCTCCACAGATACGCAGTATTTT

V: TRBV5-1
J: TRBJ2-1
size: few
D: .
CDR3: CASSLDSWGEEFF
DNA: TGCGCCAGCAGCTTGGACTCTTGGGGGGAGGAGTTCTTC

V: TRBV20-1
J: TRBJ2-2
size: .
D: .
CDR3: CSARERGNYIGELFF
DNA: TGCAGTGCTAGAGAGAGGGGGAATTATATCGGGGAGCTGTTTTTT

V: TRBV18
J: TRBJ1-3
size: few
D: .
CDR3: CASSPAEITTGTDTIYF
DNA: TGTGCCAGCTCACCGGCCGAGATAACGACAGGAACGGACACCATATATTTT